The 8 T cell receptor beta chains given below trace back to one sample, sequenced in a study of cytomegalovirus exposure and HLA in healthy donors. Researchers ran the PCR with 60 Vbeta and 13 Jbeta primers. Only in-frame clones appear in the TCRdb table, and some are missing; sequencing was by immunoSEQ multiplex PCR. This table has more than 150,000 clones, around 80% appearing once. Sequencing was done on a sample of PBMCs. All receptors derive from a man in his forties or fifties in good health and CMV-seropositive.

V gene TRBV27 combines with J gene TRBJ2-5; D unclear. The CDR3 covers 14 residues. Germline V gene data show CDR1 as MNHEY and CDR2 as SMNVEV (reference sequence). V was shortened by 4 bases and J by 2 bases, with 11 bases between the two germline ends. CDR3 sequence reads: CASSSFDKQETQYF. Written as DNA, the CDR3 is TGTGCCAGCAGTTCCTTCGACAAACAAGAGACCCAGTACTTC.

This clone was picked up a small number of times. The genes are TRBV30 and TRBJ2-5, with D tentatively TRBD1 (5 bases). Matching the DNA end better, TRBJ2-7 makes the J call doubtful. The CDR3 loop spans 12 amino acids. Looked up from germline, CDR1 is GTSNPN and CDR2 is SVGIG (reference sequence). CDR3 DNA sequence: TGTGCCTGGAGGCCAACAGGCTACGAGCAGTACTTC. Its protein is CAWRPTGYEQYF.

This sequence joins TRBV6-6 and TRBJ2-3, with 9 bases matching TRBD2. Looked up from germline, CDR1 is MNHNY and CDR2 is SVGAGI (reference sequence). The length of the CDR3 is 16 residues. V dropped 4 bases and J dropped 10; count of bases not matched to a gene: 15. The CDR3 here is CASSSSSGVGAGAQYF. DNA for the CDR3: TGTGCCAGCAGTTCCTCTAGCGGGGTGGGGGCGGGGGCGCAGTATTTT.

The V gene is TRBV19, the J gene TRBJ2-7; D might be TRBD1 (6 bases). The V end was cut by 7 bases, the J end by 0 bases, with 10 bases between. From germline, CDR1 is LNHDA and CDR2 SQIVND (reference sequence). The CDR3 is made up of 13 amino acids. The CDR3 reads CASTGDNSYEQYF. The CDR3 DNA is TGTGCCAGTACCGGGGACAACTCCTACGAGCAGTACTTC.

The CDR3 protein is CAITGEEDSNQPQHF. The CDR3 DNA reads TGTGCCATCACGGGGGAGGAGGACAGCAATCAGCCCCAGCATTTT. V and J are TRBV10-3 and TRBJ1-5; tentatively, D is TRBD1 (5 bases). CDR3 size: 15 residues. V dropped 7 bases and J dropped 1 base, with 14 bases sitting between them. Looked up from germline, CDR1 is ENHRY and CDR2 is SYGVKD.

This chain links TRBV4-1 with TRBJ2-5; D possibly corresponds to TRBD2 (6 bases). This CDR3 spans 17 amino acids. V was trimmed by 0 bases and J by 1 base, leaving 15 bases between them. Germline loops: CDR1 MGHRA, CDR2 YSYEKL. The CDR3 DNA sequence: TGCGCCAGCAGCCAAGAAGCGGCATCGGGACTCCAAGAGACCCAGTACTTC. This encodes CASSQEAASGLQETQYF.

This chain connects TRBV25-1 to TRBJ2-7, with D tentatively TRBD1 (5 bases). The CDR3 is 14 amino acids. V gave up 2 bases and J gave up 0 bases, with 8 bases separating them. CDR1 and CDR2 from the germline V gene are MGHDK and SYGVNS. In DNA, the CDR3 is TGTGCCAGCAGTGAAGACAGCCGCTCCTACGAGCAGTACTTC. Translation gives CASSEDSRSYEQYF.

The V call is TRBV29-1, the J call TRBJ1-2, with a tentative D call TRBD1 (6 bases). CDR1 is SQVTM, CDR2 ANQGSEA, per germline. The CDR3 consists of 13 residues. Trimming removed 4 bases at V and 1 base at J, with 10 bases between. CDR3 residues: CSVGFRGNYGYTF. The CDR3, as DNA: TGCAGCGTTGGTTTCAGGGGTAACTATGGCTACACCTTC.